This paragraph covers one TCR beta chain sequence. This sample also contains other DNA sequences that code for the same CDR3. Original processing methods: By means of reference gene primer amplification, nucleated cell counts were estimated. Some clones are missing from TCRdb's copy, which holds only in-frame ones; the method was immunoSEQ multiplex PCR. The V and J calls and the clone size are those of that table, but D and trimming were determined from the DNA. Here the sample spans fewer than 200,000 clones, less than 90% being singletons. This record comes from a study of blood T cell repertoires in COVID-19. Study overall: The United States, Italy and Spain provided the acute and convalescent COVID-19 samples.

Participant ages covered roughly 18 to 89 years across approximately 25 US areas. Clinical history reported by participants formed the basis on which cohorts were assigned. Germline V gene lookup returns CDR1 SEHNR and CDR2 FQNEAQ (reference sequence). The CDR3 is 16 residues long. V was trimmed by 0 bases and J by 2 bases, leaving 14 bases between them. The TCR comes from a woman aged 25 to 39 who had been exposed to COVID-19. The gene calls are TRBV7-9 and TRBJ2-7; perhaps TRBD2 as D (6 bases). Sample: PBMCs or T cells enriched from blood (not recorded which). CDR3: CASSLASRGKAYEQYF. DNA of the CDR3: TGTGCCAGCAGCTTAGCGTCTCGGGGGAAGGCCTACGAGCAGTACTTC.